This TCR beta chain comes out of a study of vaccination effects on CD4 cells after COVID-19. Findings of the study overall: From healthy vaccinees, only 1 of 255 vaccine-induced clones also reacted to common cold coronaviruses.

Assay: immunoSEQ multiplex PCR; the TCRdb copy retains only in-frame clones and omits some. The table has about 71,000 clones, roughly 80% seen once. Sequencing in the ViraFEST assay came after antigen-specific CD4+ T cells had been expanded with viral peptide pools, which were used to stimulate PBMC. Following 10 days of culture, CD4+ T cells were isolated. Absence of prior SARS-CoV-2 infection characterized the vaccine recipients, who showed negative nucleocapsid antibodies. Culturing of a few million PBMC per well took place with roughly 9.4 IU/ml IL-2 and around 10 ug/ml peptides. Cells had half their medium changed to IL-2 medium on days 3 and 7. As to this clone: Its target is not known.

Germline CDR1 LGHDT, CDR2 YNNKEL (reference sequence). The CDR3 totals 13 residues. V gave up 3 bases and J gave up 8 bases; unmatched junction bases: 6. The sequence came from a human donor who received a COVID-19 vaccine. This chain joins TRBV3-1 (or the pseudogene TRBV3-2) and TRBJ1-2; 7 bases match TRBD1. This material consisted of CD4+ T cells from PBMCs cultured with SARS-CoV-2 spike peptides, taken before COVID-19 vaccination. This chain's CDR3 is CASSHLGQRGYTF. The CDR3 region has the DNA TGTGCCAGCAGCCACCTGGGACAGAGGGGCTACACCTTC.